Listed below are T cell receptor beta chains from one sample, sequenced in a study of T cells in localized non-small cell lung cancer. The method was immunoSEQ multiplex PCR; TCRdb's version includes in-frame clones alone and lacks a portion of them. Among roughly 64,000 clones, roughly 80% were seen once, and the ten largest hold roughly 4.5%. Sequencing was performed on PBMCs, taken before any cancer treatment. The receptors were gathered from a man aged 35 to 70 with stage II lung adenocarcinoma. The CDR3 runs from the conserved cysteine through the conserved F or W. D genes are given only for firm matches. Only part of the rows carry a size: once, few, many, or a class if the clone is expanded.

j_call: TRBJ1-1; clone_size: NA; v_call: TRBV21-1; d_call: NA; cdr3_aa: CASISTGGNRKTTEAFF; cdr3_nt: TGTGCCAGCATCTCCACGGGGGGCAACCGGAAGACCACTGAAGCTTTCTTT
j_call: TRBJ1-2; clone_size: NA; v_call: TRBV2; d_call: NA; cdr3_aa: CASSEGAARGDGYTF; cdr3_nt: TGTGCCAGCAGTGAAGGGGCAGCTAGGGGGGATGGCTACACCTTC
j_call: TRBJ2-2; clone_size: NA; v_call: TRBV6-1; d_call: NA; cdr3_aa: CASSELGAGELFF; cdr3_nt: TGTGCCAGCAGTGAATTGGGGGCCGGGGAGCTGTTTTTT
j_call: TRBJ2-7; clone_size: NA; v_call: TRBV5-1; d_call: NA; cdr3_aa: CASSDLASTYEQYF; cdr3_nt: TGCGCCAGCAGTGATTTGGCTTCCACCTACGAGCAGTACTTC
j_call: TRBJ1-1; clone_size: NA; v_call: TRBV7-2; d_call: NA; cdr3_aa: CASSFYEGSTEAFF; cdr3_nt: TGTGCCAGCAGCTTTTATGAGGGATCTACTGAAGCTTTCTTT
j_call: TRBJ1-2; clone_size: few; v_call: TRBV5-1; d_call: TRBD1; cdr3_aa: CASSLSRDRMNYGYTF; cdr3_nt: TGCGCCAGCAGCTTGAGCCGGGACAGGATGAACTATGGCTACACCTTC
j_call: TRBJ2-7; clone_size: NA; v_call: TRBV6-1; d_call: NA; cdr3_aa: CASSEALRPFTYYEQYF; cdr3_nt: TGTGCCAGCAGTGAAGCGCTTCGGCCCTTCACCTACTACGAGCAGTACTTC
j_call: TRBJ2-2; clone_size: NA; v_call: TRBV7-2; d_call: TRBD2; cdr3_aa: CASSLEGLGGGELFF; cdr3_nt: TGTGCCAGCAGCTTAGAGGGACTAGGGGGCGGGGAGCTGTTTTTT
j_call: TRBJ1-1; clone_size: NA; v_call: TRBV6-6; d_call: NA; cdr3_aa: CASRKDGNTEAFF; cdr3_nt: TGTGCCAGCAGGAAGGACGGGAACACTGAAGCTTTCTTT
j_call: TRBJ2-3; clone_size: NA; v_call: TRBV18; d_call: TRBD2; cdr3_aa: CASSPASGEDTQYF; cdr3_nt: TGTGCCAGCTCACCAGCCAGCGGGGAAGATACGCAGTATTTT
j_call: TRBJ2-1; clone_size: NA; v_call: TRBV29-1; d_call: NA; cdr3_aa: CSVPWGGGSGYNEQFF; cdr3_nt: TGCAGCGTCCCCTGGGGGGGCGGGAGTGGGTACAATGAGCAGTTCTTC
j_call: TRBJ2-3; clone_size: NA; v_call: TRBV12-5; d_call: NA; cdr3_aa: CASRSGTSTDTQYF; cdr3_nt: TGTGCTAGCCGGAGCGGAACTAGCACAGATACGCAGTATTTT
j_call: TRBJ1-3; clone_size: NA; v_call: TRBV7-6; d_call: NA; cdr3_aa: CASSLRPLSGNTIYF; cdr3_nt: TGTGCCAGCAGCTTACGTCCCCTCTCTGGAAACACCATATATTTT